Listed below are T cell receptor beta chains from one sample, sequenced in a study of blood T cells in healthy people across ages. One entry per CDR3 protein results from TCRdb running MiXCR on the 5' RACE reads. The sample includes nearly 1 million distinct CDR3 sequences, approximately 50% of them seen just once. Sequencing input: blood. These receptors were collected from a woman aged 60-75 years in good health. The CDR3 runs from the conserved cysteine through the conserved F or W. A D gene is named only where the DNA matches it firmly. Size is stated for part of the rows, as once, few or many counts, or as a class when the clone is expanded.

TRBV4-1	TRBD1	many	TRBJ1-2	TGCGCCAGCAGAAAGACAGGGGACCATGGCTACACCTTC	CASRKTGDHGYTF
TRBV20-1	NA	few	TRBJ2-3	TGCAGTGCTAGAGATCGTCGAGGACCCACAGATACGCAGTATTTT	CSARDRRGPTDTQYF
TRBV30	NA	NA	TRBJ2-5	TGTGCCTGCGGGACCCCCGGGGAGACCCAGTACTTC	CACGTPGETQYF
TRBV5-1	TRBD2	NA	TRBJ2-5	TGCGCCAGCAGCTTGTGGTCGGGAGGGCCCCAAGAGACCCAGTACTTC	CASSLWSGGPQETQYF
TRBV20-1	NA	NA	TRBJ2-7	TGCAGTGCTCTTAACGACGGACAGCGCAGGGAGCAGTACTTC	CSALNDGQRREQYF
TRBV25-1	NA	NA	TRBJ1-1	TGTGCCAGCAGTGAATTGCCACGGGACACTGACCCGAACACTGAAGCTTTCTTT	CASSELPRDTDPNTEAFF
TRBV20-1	NA	NA	TRBJ1-4	TGCAGTGCACCCCCGGGCCCAAATGAAAAACTGTTTTTT	CSAPPGPNEKLFF
TRBV20-1	NA	NA	TRBJ1-5	TGCAGTGCTAGTGAAGGTAGAAGCAATCAGCCCCAGCATTTT	CSASEGRSNQPQHF
TRBV7-8	NA	NA	TRBJ2-3	TGTGCCAGCAGCCCGGGGGTAGCGACAGATACGCAGTATTTT	CASSPGVATDTQYF
TRBV12-3/TRBV12-4	NA	NA	TRBJ1-6	TGTGCCAGCAGATCCGAGGGTACACCCCTCCACTTT	CASRSEGTPLHF
TRBV3-1	NA	NA	TRBJ2-7	TGTGCCAGCAGCCCCCTTTCGGGGAAGCAGTACTTC	CASSPLSGKQYF
TRBV20-1	NA	NA	TRBJ2-5	TGCAGTGCTAACAGCGGTACGTGGGAACAAGAGACCCAGTACTTC	CSANSGTWEQETQYF
TRBV5-8	NA	few	TRBJ1-5	TGTGCCAGCAGCTTGGGTGGGCAGATCAATCAGCCCCAGCATTTT	CASSLGGQINQPQHF
TRBV11-2	NA	NA	TRBJ2-1	TGTGCCAGCAGCTTGGGATATAGTGGTAGTGAGCAGTTCTTC	CASSLGYSGSEQFF
TRBV7-2	TRBD1	NA	TRBJ1-2	TGTGCCAGCAGCTTAGCGTTGACAGGGATTTATGGCTACACCTTC	CASSLALTGIYGYTF
TRBV2	NA	NA	TRBJ1-3	TGTGCCAGCAGAGTCGGACAGGGAAACACCATATATTTT	CASRVGQGNTIYF
TRBV6-5	NA	NA	TRBJ2-7	TGTGCCAGCAGCGATACCACCTACGAGCAGTACTTC	CASSDTTYEQYF
TRBV14	NA	NA	TRBJ2-4	TGTGCCAGCAGCCAATTGGGGGGGGCTCTGGCGGGAGAAGCGGACATTCAGTACTTC	CASSQLGGALAGEADIQYF
TRBV7-2	NA	NA	TRBJ1-1	TGTGCCAGCAGAAGCTTAGGAACTGAAGCTTTCTTT	CASRSLGTEAFF
TRBV29-1	TRBD2	many	TRBJ2-1	TGCAGCGTCAGCGGGAGTGGGGTCTACAATGAGCAGTTCTTC	CSVSGSGVYNEQFF
TRBV15	TRBD2	few	TRBJ2-3	TGTGCCACCAGCAGAGTCACGGGAGGTAGAAGCACAGATACGCAGTATTTT	CATSRVTGGRSTDTQYF
TRBV12-3/TRBV12-4	TRBD2	few	TRBJ2-7	TGTGCCAGCAGTTTACACGGGAGGCGCCTCGAGCAGTACTTC	CASSLHGRRLEQYF
TRBV21-1	NA	NA	TRBJ2-5	TGTGCCAGCAGCAAAGGGGGGCTAGAGACCCAGTACTTC	CASSKGGLETQYF
TRBV25-1	TRBD1	few	TRBJ2-7	TGTGCCAGCAGTGAGTTGGAGGGACAGGGGACCTACGAGCAGTACTTC	CASSELEGQGTYEQYF
TRBV20-1	TRBD2	NA	TRBJ2-1	TGCAGTGCCACCGGGACTAGCGACTACAATGAGCAGTTCTTC	CSATGTSDYNEQFF
TRBV7-9	NA	few	TRBJ2-1	TGTGCCAGCACCGGGAAGGGCTTGTATGAGCAGTTCTTC	CASTGKGLYEQFF
TRBV15	NA	few	TRBJ2-1	TGTGCCACCAGCAGAGTAAAGGAGGCCTACAATGAGCAGTTCTTC	CATSRVKEAYNEQFF
TRBV28	TRBD1	few	TRBJ2-3	TGTGCCAGCAGTGGATGGGGACAGCCCACAGATACGCAGTATTTT	CASSGWGQPTDTQYF
TRBV6-4	TRBD2	NA	TRBJ2-7	TGTGCCAGCAGTCAAGGACTAGCGGCAGTTTACGAGCAGTACTTC	CASSQGLAAVYEQYF
TRBV18	NA	many	TRBJ1-1	TGTGCCAGCTCACCACAGGGCAAGTTGAACACTGAAGCTTTCTTT	CASSPQGKLNTEAFF
TRBV20-1	NA	few	TRBJ2-7	TGCAGTGCTAGCGGGAGTAAGCCCTACGAGCAGTACTTC	CSASGSKPYEQYF
TRBV6-5	TRBD2	NA	TRBJ2-7	TGTGCCAGCAGTTACCTGACTAGCGGGACCTACGAGCAGTACTTC	CASSYLTSGTYEQYF
TRBV3-1	TRBD1	once	TRBJ2-5	TGTGCCAGCAGCCAGGCAACGGGACAGGGATTACAGTACTTC	CASSQATGQGLQYF
TRBV2	NA	few	TRBJ2-7	TGTGCCAGCAGAACAGACAATCCCTCCTACGAGCAGTACTTC	CASRTDNPSYEQYF
TRBV5-1	TRBD2	once	TRBJ2-1	TGCGCCAGCGCACGGCAGGGCGGGAGTACCCACAATGAGCAGTTCTTC	CASARQGGSTHNEQFF
TRBV10-3	NA	NA	TRBJ2-3	TGTGCCATCAGTGCGGGCGGGATAGTAGATACGCAGTATTTT	CAISAGGIVDTQYF
TRBV5-1	TRBD1	NA	TRBJ2-5	TGCGCCAGCAGCTTGGCCCTCACCCGACAGGGACAAGAGACCCAGTACTTC	CASSLALTRQGQETQYF
TRBV18	TRBD1	few	TRBJ2-7	TGTGCCAGCTCATCTGACAGGGCGGGCTACGAGCAGTACTTC	CASSSDRAGYEQYF
TRBV10-3	NA	NA	TRBJ2-1	TGTGCCATCAGTTACCGGGGCCCGAATGAGCAGTTCTTC	CAISYRGPNEQFF
TRBV7-3	NA	NA	TRBJ2-3	TGTGCCAGCAGCTCCCCCCTGAGTTCTAGCACAGATACGCAGTATTTT	CASSSPLSSSTDTQYF
TRBV7-2	TRBD1	NA	TRBJ1-2	TGTGCCAGCAGCTTAGTTGGGACAGGGTCCACTGGCTACACCTTC	CASSLVGTGSTGYTF
TRBV29-1	NA	NA	TRBJ2-1	TGCAGCGTTAAAGCCTCCCCTAGCTCCTACAATGAGCAGTTCTTC	CSVKASPSSYNEQFF
TRBV30	NA	NA	TRBJ2-7	TGTGCCTGGAGCCCCGGACTCAGCTACGAGCAGTACTTC	CAWSPGLSYEQYF
TRBV20-1	TRBD1	NA	TRBJ2-1	TGCAGTGCGACACGGACAGGGGGGGAGACCCAGTTCTTC	CSATRTGGETQFF
TRBV6-6	NA	few	TRBJ2-7	TGTGCCGCCGGAGGCCCGACCTACGAGCAGTACTTC	CAAGGPTYEQYF
TRBV11-2	TRBD2	NA	TRBJ2-2	TGTGCCAGCAGCTCCGAAGAGCTAGCGGGAGTCACCGGGGAGCTGTTTTTT	CASSSEELAGVTGELFF
TRBV20-1	NA	few	TRBJ2-7	TGCAGTGCTAGTAGGGGCGGGATGAGAGGCGAGCAGTACTTC	CSASRGGMRGEQYF
TRBV6-2/TRBV6-3	TRBD2	NA	TRBJ2-7	TGTGGGACAAGGACTAGCGGCTCCTACGAGCAGTACTTC	CGTRTSGSYEQYF
TRBV4-3	NA	NA	TRBJ2-1	TGCGCCAGCACCCCGGGAGTGGAGTTATACAATGAGCAGTTCTTC	CASTPGVELYNEQFF
TRBV20-1	TRBD1	NA	TRBJ1-6	TGCAGTGCTAGAGACCCCGCGACAGGGTGGAATTCACCCCTCCACTTT	CSARDPATGWNSPLHF
TRBV20-1	NA	NA	TRBJ2-4	TGCAGTGCTATTAAAGCCAAAAACATTCAGTACTTC	CSAIKAKNIQYF
TRBV28	TRBD2	NA	TRBJ2-3	TGTGCCACCCAAAGGCGGGAGTCGGCAGATACGCAGTATTTT	CATQRRESADTQYF